Shown below are 10 T cell receptor beta chains from a single sample sequenced in a study of Ad26.COV2.S vaccination and SARS-CoV-2 variants. Treatment defined: roughly 18 received Ad26.COV2.S at low or high dose, single or two shots; roughly five received placebo; per-sample allocation not given. The investigators took samples on day 63 after the first vaccine or placebo injection. Assay used: immunoSEQ multiplex PCR; TCRdb lists only in-frame clones, some missing. In the table there are 350,000 to 500,000 clones, about 92% of which are singletons. This sample comprised peripheral blood, obtained in a trial of Ad26.COV2.S vaccine versus placebo. Receptors originate from a person between 18 and 60 years old who received the Ad26.COV2.S COVID-19 vaccine or a placebo.

The chain is built from TRBV5-4 and TRBJ2-7; the match to TRBD2 covers 11 bases. J was trimmed by 5 bases and V by 3 bases; bases with no gene match: 7. Looked up from germline, CDR1 is SGHNT and CDR2 is YYREEE (reference sequence). CDR3 size: 15 residues. CDR3 bases: TGTGCCAGCAGCTCGTTAGCGGGAGGGAGGCACGAGCAGTACTTC. It translates to CASSSLAGGRHEQYF.

The rearrangement joins TRBV6-1 to TRBJ2-5; no firm D call. CDR1 MNHNS and CDR2 SASEGT come from the germline V gene. This CDR3 comprises 15 residues. Trimming stripped 1 base from V and 2 bases from J, with 11 bases between. CDR3 in DNA: TGTGCCAGCAGTGAAGGTCTACTGAAACAAGAGACCCAGTACTTC. This translates into CASSEGLLKQETQYF.

V is TRBV7-2 and J is TRBJ2-2; D gene uncertain. From germline, CDR1 is SGHTA and CDR2 FQGNSA. The CDR3 consists of 14 residues. V was cut by 3 bases and J by 7 bases, with 12 bases left in between. The CDR3 nucleotides read TGTGCCAGCAGCTTCGGGTCTGGGGTCGGGGAGCTGTTTTTT. Residues: CASSFGSGVGELFF.

In its sample, this clone was seen many times. This CDR3 is also generated by other DNA sequences in the sample. The J gene is TRBJ2-2, the V gene TRBV2; the D gene is possibly TRBD2 (5 bases). V lost 1 base and J lost 2, with 8 bases in between. The CDR3 is made up of 15 amino acids. Germline CDR1 is SNHLY and CDR2 is FYNNEI. CDR3 loop: CASSEVRGNTGELFF. In DNA form, the CDR3 reads TGTGCCAGCAGTGAAGTCCGGGGAAACACCGGGGAGCTGTTTTTT.

CDR3 bases: TGTGCCAGCAGCTTCGAGGGCACCGGGGAGCTGTTTTTT. Protein product: CASSFEGTGELFF. The chain joins TRBV7-3 to TRBJ2-2; D perhaps matches TRBD2 (5 bases). Germline-derived CDR1 and CDR2 are SGHTA and FQGTGA. Trimming took 3 bases from V and 4 from J, leaving 6 bases between them. The CDR3 covers 13 residues.

This chain uses TRBV27 with TRBJ1-4; the D gene is possibly TRBD1 (5 bases). V lost 1 base and J lost 1, with 13 bases in between. The CDR3 consists of 17 residues. Germline V gene data show CDR1 as MNHEY and CDR2 as SMNVEV (reference sequence). DNA of the CDR3: TGTGCCAGCAGTTTATATGGGGGTTCGGGAACTAATGAAAAACTGTTTTTT. Protein sequence: CASSLYGGSGTNEKLFF.

The chain carries TRBV7-2 and TRBJ2-3, with TRBD2 identical over 7 bases. The germline CDR1 and CDR2 sequences are SGHTA and FQGNSA. The CDR3 is 16 amino acids. The J segment lost 3 bases and the V segment lost 7 bases, leaving 13 bases of the junction unmatched. In DNA, the CDR3 is TGTGCCAGCACCCCCGTATGGGGGGGAGAGACAGATACGCAGTATTTT. Its translation is CASTPVWGGETDTQYF.

This clone occurred once. V and J are TRBV11-2 and TRBJ2-7; maybe TRBD1 (5 bases). The CDR3 length is 15 residues. Germline values: CDR1 SGHAT, CDR2 FQNNGV. Between the trimmed V and J ends, which lost 5 bases and 0 bases, there was a span of 14 bases. The chain's CDR3 is CASSRGRDSSYEQYF. CDR3 nucleotide sequence: TGTGCCAGCAGCCGAGGCAGGGATAGCTCCTACGAGCAGTACTTC.

For this clone: The sample has other DNA sequences that encode this CDR3 too. V is TRBV7-3 and J is TRBJ2-1; 10 nucleotides agree with TRBD2. CDR1 and CDR2 (germline): SGHTA, FQGTGA. After removal of 8 bases from V and 9 bases from J, the junction contained 10 bases not matched to a gene. This CDR3 has 14 residues. This CDR3 is CASSQAGGPGEQFF. The CDR3 nucleotides are TGTGCCAGCTCCCAAGCGGGAGGGCCTGGTGAGCAGTTCTTC.

There are many counts of this clone. This rearrangement joins TRBV28 to TRBJ2-7; TRBD2 is a possible D gene (5 bases). Trimming removed 1 base from V and 5 bases from J, with 15 bases in between. CDR1 is MDHEN, CDR2 SYDVKM, per germline. CDR3 length equals 15 residues. Here the CDR3 reads CASSLLSGPTHEQYF. CDR3 DNA: TGTGCCAGCAGTTTATTGAGCGGTCCTACCCACGAGCAGTACTTC.